Below, 15 T cell receptor beta chains from the same sample are listed, as sequenced in a study of response to subunit inactivated influenza vaccine. TCRdb independently ran MiXCR on the RT-PCR reads; one entry per CDR3 protein. The sample consists of hundreds of thousands of distinct CDR3 sequences, more than 15% of them appearing once. This specimen was CD4+ T cells sorted from PBMCs, taken about 23 months after vaccination. Source of these receptors: a man aged 50 to 75 who received an inactivated influenza vaccine.

V gene TRBV2 combines with J gene TRBJ2-7; D is unclear. V was trimmed by 5 bases and J by 0 bases, leaving 8 bases between them. The germline CDR1 and CDR2 sequences are SNHLY and FYNNEI. The CDR3 covers 13 residues. CDR3 coding DNA: TGTGCCAGCAGTTTTGACATCTCCTACGAGCAGTACTTC. This codes for CASSFDISYEQYF.

The gene calls are TRBV6-5 and TRBJ1-5, with 7 bases aligning to TRBD1. CDR1 is MNHEY, CDR2 SVGAGI, per germline. J lost 6 bases, V lost 0 bases, and 8 bases had no gene match. The CDR3 is 16 amino acids. The CDR3 is CASSYSGDRVGQPQHF. Here the CDR3 DNA reads TGTGCCAGCAGTTACTCGGGTGACAGGGTAGGTCAGCCCCAGCATTTT.

This chain connects TRBV11-2 to TRBJ2-2; 9 bases fit TRBD1. This CDR3 has 17 amino acids. V lost 1 base, J lost 1 base, and 4 bases stayed unmatched. Germline CDR1 is SGHAT and CDR2 is FQNNGV. The CDR3 DNA follows: TGTGCCAGCAGCTTAGCTCCGACAGGGGGGAACACCGGGGAGCTGTTTTTT. It yields the protein CASSLAPTGGNTGELFF.

This chain uses TRBV29-1 with TRBJ2-7; no definite D call. The CDR3 is made up of 13 amino acids. Germline V gene lookup returns CDR1 SQVTM and CDR2 ANQGSEA. Trimming shortened V by 4 bases and J by 1 base, and 11 bases separated the two germline ends. For the CDR3, the DNA is TGCAGCGTTGCTCCGGTCCAGTCCTACGAGCAGTACTTC. Protein sequence: CSVAPVQSYEQYF.

This clonotype appeared a few times. The chain couples TRBV5-1 to TRBJ2-1, with 7 bases identical to TRBD1. Unmatched junction bases numbered 12, after V lost 3 bases and J lost 15 bases. This CDR3 is 13 amino acids long. CDR1 SGHRS and CDR2 YFSETQ come from the germline V gene. The CDR3 DNA is TGCGCCAGCAGCTCCAGACAACAGGGGATTGCGTTCTTC. This translates into CASSSRQQGIAFF.

CDR3 DNA: TGCAGTGCCGAGACAGGCACTGGGGCCAACGTCCTGACTTTC. Its protein is CSAETGTGANVLTF. This chain connects TRBV20-1 to TRBJ2-6; the D gene is possibly TRBD1 (6 bases). The CDR3 consists of 14 residues. V shed 6 bases and J shed 2 bases, with 11 bases lying between them. Looked up from germline, CDR1 is DFQATT and CDR2 is SNEGSKA (reference sequence).

This clonotype was detected ten times or more. J is TRBJ2-1 and V is TRBV12-3 or TRBV12-4; D ambiguous. V was pared by 5 bases and J by 3 bases, with 8 bases between. This CDR3 has 13 amino acids. CDR3 DNA sequence: TGTGCCAGCAGTCCGGAACGCTACAATGAGCAGTTCTTC. This translates into CASSPERYNEQFF.

This clonotype was counted many times. Its ends do not fully match the called genes, so a read error is possible. The rearrangement uses TRBV5-1 and TRBJ2-1; D ambiguous. Germline V gene lookup returns CDR1 SGHRS and CDR2 YFSETQ. CDR3 length equals 13 residues. This CDR3 is CASSLDSYNEQFF. CDR3 nucleotides: TGTGCCAGCAGCTTAGACTCCTACAATGAGCAGTTCTTC.

This clonotype was seen ten or more times. The gene calls are TRBV10-3 and TRBJ2-1; 8 bases align to TRBD2. Germline CDR1 reads ENHRY; CDR2 reads SYGVKD. There are 16 residues in the CDR3. V lost 3 bases to trimming and J lost 2 bases; unmatched junction nucleotides: 6. The CDR3 reads CAISDGSGNTYNEQFF. As DNA, the CDR3 is TGTGCCATCAGTGATGGTAGCGGGAACACCTACAATGAGCAGTTCTTC.

This clonotype appeared a few times. The gene calls are TRBV5-1 and TRBJ1-6, with D unclear. The CDR3 is made up of 16 amino acids. Germline V CDR1 and CDR2: SGHRS, YFSETQ. V dropped 3 bases and J dropped 0 bases, with 10 bases sitting between them. The CDR3: CASSSDRSSYNSPLHF. In nucleotides, the CDR3 is TGCGCCAGCAGCTCGGACCGGAGCTCCTATAATTCACCCCTCCACTTT.

The chain links TRBV7-8 to TRBJ2-7, with 9 positions matching TRBD1. The length of the CDR3 is 16 residues. Trimming at V came to 1 base and at J to 6 bases, leaving 10 bases not matched to a gene. From germline, CDR1 is SGHVS and CDR2 FQNEAQ. The CDR3 sequence: CASSLGTGTGSFEQYF. In nucleotides, the CDR3 is TGTGCCAGCAGCTTAGGAACCGGGACAGGGAGTTTCGAGCAGTACTTC.

Ten or more counts support this clonotype. The chain combines TRBV12-3 or TRBV12-4 with TRBJ2-5; D gene ambiguous. This CDR3 is built from 12 residues. With 1 base removed from V and 5 bases from J, the gap between germline ends came to 5 bases. This chain's CDR3 is CASSLGMETQYF. In DNA form, the CDR3 reads TGTGCCAGCAGTTTAGGCATGGAGACCCAGTACTTC.

The chain links TRBV2 to TRBJ1-2; the D is unclear. Germline V gene data show CDR1 as SNHLY and CDR2 as FYNNEI. This CDR3 has 14 amino acids. V was shortened by 2 bases and J by 2 bases, with 9 bases between the two germline ends. CDR3 loop: CASSENLGNYGYTF. The CDR3 DNA reads as TGTGCCAGCAGTGAAAACTTGGGGAACTATGGCTACACCTTC.

This clonotype was observed a few times. At one boundary the junction diverges from the germline segment, which might be a read error. The V gene is TRBV18, the J gene TRBJ2-1; D unclear. Looked up from germline, CDR1 is KGHSH and CDR2 is LQKENI. This CDR3 has 13 amino acids. CDR3 nucleotides: TGTGCCAGCTCACCCGGCTCCAACAATGAGCAGTTCTTC. This sequence encodes CASSPGSNNEQFF.

As for this clonotype: This is likely a read error, given that the CDR3 carries no conserved phenylalanine or tryptophan at its end. The gene calls are TRBV12-3 or TRBV12-4 and TRBJ2-1; 8 bases line up with TRBD2. V shed 7 bases and J 7 bases; nucleotides not matched to a gene: 12. The CDR3 extends over 15 amino acids. The CDR3 DNA sequence: TGTGCCAGCACACATTCGAGCGGGGGAAATAATGAGCAGTTCTCC. It yields the protein CASTHSSGGNNEQFS.